This T cell receptor beta chain was identified during a study of T cells in Graves' hyperthyroidism and ophthalmopathy. Authors of the study amplified TCR beta CDR3 regions from RNA transcripts. HTBI primers were used for first-round RT-PCR of the TCR CDR3. From the multiplex PCR reads, TCRdb called clonotypes with MiXCR, one entry per CDR3 protein. Among about 340,000 distinct CDR3 sequences listed, around 20% were seen once. In germline, CDR1 is DFQATT, CDR2 SNEGSKA (reference sequence). Trimming took 1 base from V and 7 from J, leaving 11 bases between them. The CDR3 contains 13 residues. The chain links TRBV20-1 to TRBJ2-1; the D is unclear. The sequenced material came from blood. The receptor was isolated from a woman between 50 and 59 years old with Graves' hyperthyroidism. The CDR3: CSARVGRKNEQFF. The CDR3 nucleotides read TGCAGTGCTAGAGTGGGTAGAAAAAATGAGCAGTTCTTC.